Listed below are T cell receptor beta chains from one sample, sequenced in a study of tumor T cells in aggressive B-cell lymphoma. The protocol was immunoSEQ multiplex PCR, while the TCRdb copy is restricted to in-frame clones and leaves out a portion. The repertoire has about 1,700 clones, more than 75% of them found once; the top ten carry more than 8.5%. Sequenced material: tumor tissue. The source is an adult with diffuse large B cell lymphoma. Both conserved end residues are part of each CDR3. D genes are given only for firm matches. Where a row states a size, it is once, few, many or the class of an expanded clone; other rows omit it.

size: few; V: TRBV29-1; J: TRBJ1-4; D: TRBD1; DNA: TGCAGCGTTGCCACCGGGACAGGGACTGAAAAACTGTTTTTT; CDR3: CSVATGTGTEKLFF
size: NA; V: TRBV27; J: TRBJ2-7; D: TRBD2; DNA: TGTGCCAGCAGTCCTCTAGCGGGAGGGCCCCAGCAGTACTTC; CDR3: CASSPLAGGPQQYF
size: NA; V: TRBV11-2; J: TRBJ2-5; D: NA; DNA: TGTGCCAGCAGCTTAGGGGGGCACGGGACCCAGTACTTC; CDR3: CASSLGGHGTQYF
size: once; V: TRBV10-2; J: TRBJ1-3; D: TRBD1; DNA: TGCGCCAGCAGTGAAACAGGGGGCGGAAACACCATATATTTT; CDR3: CASSETGGGNTIYF
size: NA; V: TRBV16; J: TRBJ2-5; D: TRBD1; DNA: TGTGCCAGCAGCCAAGGACAGGGAACCGGAGAGACCCAGTACTTC; CDR3: CASSQGQGTGETQYF
size: NA; V: TRBV15; J: TRBJ1-2; D: NA; DNA: TGTGCCACCAGCAGACAGGGTAGGGATGGCTACACCTTC; CDR3: CATSRQGRDGYTF
size: NA; V: TRBV11-2; J: TRBJ2-1; D: TRBD2; DNA: TGTGCCAGCTACGAACTAGCGGACCACTACAATGAGCAGTTCTTC; CDR3: CASYELADHYNEQFF
size: large; V: TRBV27; J: TRBJ1-5; D: NA; DNA: TGTGCCAGCAGTTTATCTTATAGCAATCAGCCCCAGCATTTT; CDR3: CASSLSYSNQPQHF
size: few; V: TRBV6-5; J: TRBJ1-1; D: TRBD1; DNA: TGTGCCAGCAGTTCCGACACAGGGGGCACTGAAGCTTTCTTT; CDR3: CASSSDTGGTEAFF
size: NA; V: TRBV11-2; J: TRBJ1-1; D: TRBD1; DNA: TGTGCCAGCAGCCTAGGACAGGTTACTGAAGCTTTCTTT; CDR3: CASSLGQVTEAFF
size: NA; V: TRBV5-1; J: TRBJ2-7; D: TRBD1; DNA: TGCGCCAGCAGCGCTGGACAGGAAACCTACGAGCAGTACTTC; CDR3: CASSAGQETYEQYF
size: NA; V: TRBV19; J: TRBJ2-1; D: TRBD1; DNA: TGTGCCAGTAGTACCCACAGGGGCTCCTACAATGAGCAGTTCTTC; CDR3: CASSTHRGSYNEQFF
size: NA; V: TRBV2; J: TRBJ1-1; D: NA; DNA: TGTGCCAGCAGTGTAGGGGGACGGACTGAAGCTTTCTTT; CDR3: CASSVGGRTEAFF
size: NA; V: TRBV7-9; J: TRBJ2-4; D: NA; DNA: TGTGCCAGCACCATGGGGCCACCGACGGTAGCCAAAAACATTCAGTACTTC; CDR3: CASTMGPPTVAKNIQYF
size: once; V: TRBV4-3; J: TRBJ2-7; D: NA; DNA: TGCGCCAGCAGCCAAGATTTGCGCGGCGTTTTCTCCTACGAGCAGTACTTC; CDR3: CASSQDLRGVFSYEQYF
size: NA; V: TRBV7-7; J: TRBJ2-7; D: NA; DNA: TGTGCTAGCAGCTTAGGCGACACTTACGAGCAGTACTTC; CDR3: CASSLGDTYEQYF